This entry lists 28 T cell receptor beta chains sequenced from one sample in a study of blood T cell repertoires in COVID-19. Measured with immunoSEQ multiplex PCR; TCRdb has only the in-frame clones, and not every one. This sample carries 250,000 or so clones, 86% of them seen once, and the ten largest clones take 6.2%. Sequencing was done on a sample of peripheral blood. The receptors derive from a man in his fifties or sixties with acute or convalescent COVID-19.

The chain couples TRBV15 to TRBJ1-6; D is perhaps TRBD1 (5 bases). CDR1 and CDR2 from the germline V gene are LNHNV and YYDKDF (reference sequence). Trimming stripped 0 bases from V and 6 bases from J, with 15 bases between. This CDR3 contains 17 residues. Here the CDR3 reads CATSRDGQGGINSPLHF. The CDR3 DNA reads as TGTGCCACCAGCAGAGATGGGCAGGGAGGGATTAATTCACCCCTCCACTTT.

This clone was seen just once. V and J are TRBV2 and TRBJ2-2; TRBD2 matches 9 bases. CDR3 length: 16 residues. Germline values: CDR1 SNHLY, CDR2 FYNNEI. Unmatched junction bases numbered 9, after V lost 5 bases and J lost 5 bases. CDR3 region: CASSYLLAGRTGELFF. CDR3 bases: TGTGCCAGCAGTTACCTCCTAGCGGGACGGACCGGGGAGCTGTTTTTT.

The chain is built from TRBV7-9 and TRBJ1-1; 9 bases agree with TRBD1. J gave up 7 bases and V 2 bases, and 20 bases lay outside the gene matches. The CDR3 spans 19 residues. Germline CDR1 SEHNR, CDR2 FQNEAQ (reference sequence). The CDR3 loop reads CASSLYSAGVMGQGLEAFF. For the CDR3, the DNA is TGTGCCAGCAGCTTATATTCTGCGGGGGTAATGGGACAGGGCCTTGAAGCTTTCTTT.

This clone was seen more than once but under ten times. As DNA, the CDR3 is TGTGCCAGCAGCTTTTACCAGGGGCGCTCTGGAAACACCATATATTTT. Encoded protein: CASSFYQGRSGNTIYF. The chain couples TRBV7-9 to TRBJ1-3, with D perhaps matching TRBD1 (6 bases). The CDR3 length is 16 residues. Trimming stripped 3 bases from V and 0 bases from J, with 12 bases between. The germline gives CDR1 SEHNR, CDR2 FQNEAQ (reference sequence).

The chain is built from TRBV5-6 and TRBJ1-4; 7 nucleotides align to TRBD1. V trimming: 0 bases; J trimming: 8 bases; junction bases outside the gene matches: 7. The CDR3 is 15 amino acids. Germline assignment: CDR1 SGHDT and CDR2 YYEEEE. CDR3 in DNA: TGTGCCAGCAGCTTGGGCGGGACAGTCGCGGAAAAACTGTTTTTT. As protein: CASSLGGTVAEKLFF.

The rearrangement uses TRBV28 and TRBJ2-4; 7 nucleotides line up with TRBD1. Trimming removed 6 bases from V and 0 bases from J; junction bases left unmatched: 8. Germline CDR1 MDHEN, CDR2 SYDVKM. This CDR3 region has 16 residues. For the CDR3, the DNA is TGTGCCAGCAGCCGGGACAGTTCCCTAGCCAAAAACATTCAGTACTTC. Residues: CASSRDSSLAKNIQYF.

This chain uses TRBV19 with TRBJ2-5; possible D gene TRBD1, 5 bases. Germline CDR1 is LNHDA and CDR2 is SQIVND (reference sequence). Trimming took 4 bases from V and 5 from J, leaving 17 bases between them. The length of the CDR3 is 15 residues. Here the CDR3 reads CASSRQGMSRETQYF. The CDR3 nucleotides read TGTGCCAGTAGTAGGCAGGGAATGAGTCGGGAGACCCAGTACTTC. Together with reference TRBV19 and TRBJ2-5, the CDR3 gives the full variable domain: DGGITQSPKYLFRKEGQNVTLSCEQNLNHDAMYWYRQDPGQGLRLIYYSQIVNDFQKGDIAEGYSVSREKKESFPLTVTSAQKNPTAFYLCASSRQGMSRETQYFGPGTRLLVL.

The chain has TRBV27 and TRBJ1-2; D may be TRBD1 (6 bases). Trimming left V 3 bases short and J 8 bases short, with 13 bases between. The CDR3 contains 13 residues. The germline V gene encodes CDR1 MNHEY and CDR2 SMNVEV (reference sequence). CDR3 protein: CASSFGGAEGYTF. The CDR3 region has the DNA TGTGCCAGCAGTTTTGGGGGGGCAGAGGGCTACACCTTC.

V usage is TRBV11-2 and J usage is TRBJ2-1; 10 bases line up with TRBD2. The CDR3 runs to 16 residues. Germline trimming cut 3 bases from V and 6 bases from J; bases unmatched to any gene: 8. CDR1 SGHAT and CDR2 FQNNGV come from the germline V gene. The CDR3 sequence: CASSFESGTSANEQFF. CDR3 DNA sequence: TGTGCCAGCAGCTTTGAATCCGGGACTAGCGCCAATGAGCAGTTCTTC.

Only one count was recorded for this clone. This rearrangement joins TRBV28 to TRBJ2-5; possibly TRBD2 for D (5 bases). The CDR3 loop spans 15 amino acids. CDR1 is MDHEN, CDR2 SYDVKM, per germline. With 4 bases removed from V and 2 bases from J, the gap between germline ends came to 14 bases. The CDR3, as DNA: TGTGCCAGCAGTTCCCTAGCATCGGGACAAGAGACCCAGTACTTC. It is translated as CASSSLASGQETQYF.

J is TRBJ1-5 and V is TRBV10-3, with D perhaps matching TRBD1 (6 bases). V gave up 1 base and J gave up 4 bases, with 14 bases separating them. The CDR3 is 16 amino acids. Germline V CDR1 and CDR2: ENHRY, SYGVKD. The CDR3 nucleotides read TGTGCCATCAGTGAGTTAGAGACAGGCCTGAATCAGCCCCAGCATTTT. Translated: CAISELETGLNQPQHF.

The chain carries TRBV19 and TRBJ2-3, with D possibly TRBD2 on 7 matching bases. The CDR3 extends over 13 amino acids. The germline V gene has CDR1 LNHDA and CDR2 SQIVND (reference sequence). V was cut by 3 bases and J by 6 bases, with 10 bases left in between. DNA for the CDR3: TGTGCCAGTAGTATCACGGGGGGCGATACGCAGTATTTT. As protein: CASSITGGDTQYF.

This chain joins TRBV28 and TRBJ1-5; D possibly corresponds to TRBD1 (6 bases). The CDR3 is 16 amino acids. Germline CDR1 MDHEN, CDR2 SYDVKM. V shed 5 bases and J shed 4 bases, with 18 bases lying between them. The CDR3 DNA reads as TGTGCCAGCAGTCCACGGACAGAACTGGAAAATCAGCCCCAGCATTTT. It codes for CASSPRTELENQPQHF.

This chain joins TRBV5-1 and TRBJ2-3, with D perhaps matching TRBD2 (6 bases). Germline V gene data show CDR1 as SGHRS and CDR2 as YFSETQ. Trimming cost V 4 bases and J 0 bases, with 15 bases left between them. This CDR3 has 16 residues. CDR3 sequence: CASSTGTDFSTDTQYF. CDR3 sequence (DNA): TGCGCCAGCAGCACGGGGACTGACTTTAGCACAGATACGCAGTATTTT.

The rearrangement joins TRBV6-6 to TRBJ2-7; the match to TRBD2 covers 11 bases. The ends lost 4 bases at V and 1 base at J; junction bases unmatched: 6. Germline assignment: CDR1 MNHNY and CDR2 SVGAGI (reference sequence). The CDR3 loop spans 16 amino acids. The CDR3 region is CASSWGTSGNSYEQYF. The CDR3 DNA follows: TGTGCCAGCAGTTGGGGGACTAGCGGAAATTCCTACGAGCAGTACTTC.

This chain connects TRBV7-3 to TRBJ1-5, with 7 bases fitting TRBD1. J gave up 4 bases and V 5 bases, and 5 bases lay outside the gene matches. The CDR3 consists of 14 residues. Germline loops: CDR1 SGHTA, CDR2 FQGTGA. The CDR3 protein is CASSTLQGNQPQHF. As DNA, the CDR3 is TGTGCCAGCAGCACACTACAGGGGAATCAGCCCCAGCATTTT. The variable domain in full, with the rest retrieved from reference TRBV7-3 and TRBJ1-5, is GAGVSQTPSNKVTEKGKYVELRCDPISGHTALYWYRQSLGQGPEFLIYFQGTGAADDSGLPNDRFFAVRPEGSVSTLKIQRTERGDSAVYLCASSTLQGNQPQHFGDGTRLSIL.

The CDR3 sequence: CASSLIPQGRADTQYF. CDR3 coding DNA: TGTGCCAGCAGCTTAATCCCCCAGGGCAGGGCAGATACGCAGTATTTT. V and J are TRBV7-3 and TRBJ2-3; tentatively, D is TRBD1 (5 bases). CDR3 length: 16 amino acids. CDR1 and CDR2 from the germline V gene are SGHTA and FQGTGA. Between the trimmed V and J ends, which lost 1 base and 4 bases, there was a span of 15 bases.

This clone was detected once. J is TRBJ2-1 and V is TRBV7-2; TRBD2 aligns across 7 bases. The J segment lost 1 base and the V segment lost 4 bases, leaving 4 bases of the junction unmatched. CDR3 length equals 15 residues. Germline CDR1 is SGHTA and CDR2 is FQGNSA. CDR3: CASSSSGASYNEQFF. The CDR3 coding sequence is TGTGCCAGCAGCTCTAGCGGAGCTTCCTACAATGAGCAGTTCTTC.

CDR3 coding DNA: TGTGCCTGGAGTGCCCTAGCGGGATCCCCCGGGAATGAGCAGTTCTTC. Its protein is CAWSALAGSPGNEQFF. The chain has TRBV30 and TRBJ2-1; 9 bases agree with TRBD2. The germline CDR1 and CDR2 sequences are GTSNPN and SVGIG (reference sequence). V was pared by 1 base and J by 7 bases, with 11 bases of the junction left unmatched. This CDR3 comprises 16 residues. The variable domain in full, with the rest retrieved from reference TRBV30 and TRBJ2-1, is SQTIHQWPATLVQPVGSPLSLECTVEGTSNPNLYWYRQAAGRGLQLLFYSVGIGQISSEVPQNLSASRPQDRQFILSSKKLLLSDSGFYLCAWSALAGSPGNEQFFGPGTRLTVL.

The chain uses TRBV19 and TRBJ2-2, with TRBD1 identical over 8 bases. The V gene end was trimmed by 2 bases and the J gene end by 4 bases; junction bases not matched to a gene: 3. Germline-derived CDR1 and CDR2 are LNHDA and SQIVND (reference sequence). The CDR3 spans 15 residues. CDR3 DNA sequence: TGTGCCAGTAGTATACAGGGGGCCGTCACCGGGGAGCTGTTTTTT. Translating gives CASSIQGAVTGELFF. The entire variable domain, with the rest obtained from reference TRBV19 and TRBJ2-2, is as follows: DGGITQSPKYLFRKEGQNVTLSCEQNLNHDAMYWYRQDPGQGLRLIYYSQIVNDFQKGDIAEGYSVSREKKESFPLTVTSAQKNPTAFYLCASSIQGAVTGELFFGEGSRLTVL.

The chain links TRBV6-5 to TRBJ2-1, with 7 bases fitting TRBD1. Germline V lookup: CDR1 MNHEY, CDR2 SVGAGI. V lost 5 bases, J lost 7 bases, and 11 bases stayed unmatched. The CDR3 has 15 residues. CDR3 nucleotide sequence: TGTGCCAGCAGTCAACCGGGCCAGGGGGAGAATGAGCAGTTCTTC. Translation: CASSQPGQGENEQFF.

This clone came up once. CDR3 DNA sequence: TGTGCCAGCAGGCCCCCGGGGTTGACGGGGTATGGCTACACCTTC. It yields the protein CASRPPGLTGYGYTF. The chain uses TRBV6-5 and TRBJ1-2; no reliable D call. V dropped 6 bases and J dropped 5 bases, with 19 bases sitting between them. The CDR3 loop spans 15 amino acids. From germline, CDR1 is MNHEY and CDR2 SVGAGI.

This clone was picked up one time. The CDR3 nucleotides read TGTGCCAGCAGCTCGCTAGCCGCAGATACGCAGTATTTT. Translated, it gives CASSSLAADTQYF. This chain links TRBV7-2 with TRBJ2-3; perhaps TRBD2 as D (5 bases). Looked up from germline, CDR1 is SGHTA and CDR2 is FQGNSA. Trimming took 4 bases from V and 4 from J, leaving 9 bases between them. The CDR3 covers 13 residues.

The J gene is TRBJ2-7, the V gene TRBV20-1; 15 nucleotides line up with TRBD2. J lost 4 bases, V lost 5 bases, and 6 bases had no gene match. The CDR3 has 15 residues. Germline CDR1 reads DFQATT; CDR2 reads SNEGSKA (reference sequence). The CDR3 spells CSARGTSGRRYEQYF. CDR3 in DNA: TGCAGTGCTCGTGGGACTAGCGGGAGGAGGTACGAGCAGTACTTC.

The rearrangement uses TRBV6-5 and TRBJ2-7, with TRBD1 identical over 7 bases. The germline V gene encodes CDR1 MNHEY and CDR2 SVGAGI. The CDR3 spans 14 residues. Trimming at V came to 6 bases and at J to 6 bases, leaving 11 bases not matched to a gene. The CDR3 protein is CASRNRGPKGEQYF. Written as DNA, the CDR3 is TGTGCCAGCAGGAACAGGGGTCCTAAGGGCGAGCAGTACTTC.

This clone was observed once. V and J are TRBV27 and TRBJ2-7; possibly TRBD2 for D (6 bases). The CDR3 sequence is 16 residues long. Germline CDR1 reads MNHEY; CDR2 reads SMNVEV (reference sequence). V was shortened by 5 bases and J by 4 bases, with 21 bases between the two germline ends. CDR3 DNA: TGTGCCAGCAGTAAGAGACCGGGACTGGGTTGGTACGAGCAGTACTTC. It encodes CASSKRPGLGWYEQYF.

J is TRBJ2-7 and V is TRBV5-1; perhaps TRBD2 as D (6 bases). The CDR3 is made up of 14 amino acids. The germline CDR1 and CDR2 sequences are SGHRS and YFSETQ. Deletions cut 0 bases from V and 5 bases from J, with 12 bases between. CDR3 sequence reads: CASSLVGSSHEQYF. The DNA of the CDR3 is TGCGCCAGCAGCTTGGTCGGGAGCAGCCACGAGCAGTACTTC.

This rearrangement joins TRBV5-1 to TRBJ1-1, with a weak D call TRBD1 (6 bases). The CDR3 is 12 amino acids. The V and J ends lost 0 bases and 11 bases respectively, with 11 bases between them. Germline loops: CDR1 SGHRS, CDR2 YFSETQ. The CDR3 protein is CASSLGRGDAFF. The CDR3 region has the DNA TGCGCCAGCAGCTTGGGCAGGGGAGACGCTTTCTTT.